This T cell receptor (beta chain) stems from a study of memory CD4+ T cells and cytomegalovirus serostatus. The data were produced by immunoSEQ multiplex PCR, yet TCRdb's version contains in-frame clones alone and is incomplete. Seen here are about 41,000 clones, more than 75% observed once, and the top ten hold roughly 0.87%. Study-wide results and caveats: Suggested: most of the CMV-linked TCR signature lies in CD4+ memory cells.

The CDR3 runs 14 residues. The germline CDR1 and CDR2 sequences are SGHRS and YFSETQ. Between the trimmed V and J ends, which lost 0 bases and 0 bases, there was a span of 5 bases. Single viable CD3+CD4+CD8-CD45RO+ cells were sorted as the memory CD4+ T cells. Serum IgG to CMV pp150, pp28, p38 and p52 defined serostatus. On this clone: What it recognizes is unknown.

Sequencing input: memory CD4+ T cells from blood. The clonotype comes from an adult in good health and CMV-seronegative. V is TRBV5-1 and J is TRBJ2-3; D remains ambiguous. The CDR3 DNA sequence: TGCGCCAGCAGCTTGGATATAAGCACAGATACGCAGTATTTT. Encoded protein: CASSLDISTDTQYF. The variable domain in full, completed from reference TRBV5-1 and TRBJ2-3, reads KAGVTQTPRYLIKTRGQQVTLSCSPISGHRSVSWYQQTPGQGLQFLFEYFSETQRNKGNFPGRFSGRQFSNSRSEMNVSTLELGDSALYLCASSLDISTDTQYFGPGTRLTVL.